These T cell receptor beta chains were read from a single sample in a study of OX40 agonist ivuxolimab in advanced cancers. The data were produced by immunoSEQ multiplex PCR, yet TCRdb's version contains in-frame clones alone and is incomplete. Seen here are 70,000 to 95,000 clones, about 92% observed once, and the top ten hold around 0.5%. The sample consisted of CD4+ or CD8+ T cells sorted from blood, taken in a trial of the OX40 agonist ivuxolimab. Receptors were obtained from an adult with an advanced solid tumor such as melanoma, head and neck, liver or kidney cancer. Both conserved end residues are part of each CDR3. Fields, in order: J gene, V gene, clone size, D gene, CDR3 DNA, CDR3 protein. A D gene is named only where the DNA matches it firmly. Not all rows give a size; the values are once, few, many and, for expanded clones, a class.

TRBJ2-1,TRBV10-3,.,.,TGTGCCACCAAAGCGGTTAATACCTACAATGAGCAGTTCTTC,CATKAVNTYNEQFF
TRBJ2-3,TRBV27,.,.,TGTGCCAGCCCCGTTGTAAGGTACACAGATACGCAGTATTTT,CASPVVRYTDTQYF
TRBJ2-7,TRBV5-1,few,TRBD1,TGCGCCAGCAGCTTGGCAGGACAGGGGGGCCACGAGCAGTACTTC,CASSLAGQGGHEQYF
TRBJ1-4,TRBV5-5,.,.,TGTGCCAGCAGTTCCGAAACCGGGCCAGGTGGCGGGAAACTGTTTTTT,CASSSETGPGGGKLFF
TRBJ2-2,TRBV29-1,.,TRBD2,TGCAGCGTTTCCGGGACTAGCGGGAGGGCGGGCACCGGGGAGCTGTTTTTT,CSVSGTSGRAGTGELFF
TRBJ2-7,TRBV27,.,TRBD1,TGTGCCAGTCGTCCGACAGGGGCCTCCTACGAGCAGTACTTC,CASRPTGASYEQYF
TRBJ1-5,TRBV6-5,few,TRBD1,TGTGCCAGCAGCGCAGGGGGATGGCAGCCCCAGCATTTT,CASSAGGWQPQHF
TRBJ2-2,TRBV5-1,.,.,TGCGCCAGCAGGTTTCAGGGGGGGACGAACACCGGGGAGCTGTTTTTT,CASRFQGGTNTGELFF
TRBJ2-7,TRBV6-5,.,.,TGTGCCAGCAGTAACGGGGGCGATCCAAGCGAGCAGTACTTC,CASSNGGDPSEQYF
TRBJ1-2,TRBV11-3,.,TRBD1,TGTGCCAGCAGCTTGGACAGGGGATATGGCTACACCTTC,CASSLDRGYGYTF
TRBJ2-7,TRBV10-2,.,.,TGCGCCAGCTCTCCCTGGGCCCTCCCGAACTACGAGCAGTACTTC,CASSPWALPNYEQYF
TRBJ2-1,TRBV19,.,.,TGTGCCAGTGGCCTTCATGAGCAGTTCTTC,CASGLHEQFF
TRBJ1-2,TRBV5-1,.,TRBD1,TGCGCCAGCAGCTTGGGACAGGGAGCGAAAGGCTACACCTTC,CASSLGQGAKGYTF
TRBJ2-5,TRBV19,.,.,TGTGCCAGTAGTATAGGAGGGGGATTACAAGAGACCCAGTACTTC,CASSIGGGLQETQYF
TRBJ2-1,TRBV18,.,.,TGTGCCAGCTCACCACGCAGGGGAGAAGCCTCCTACAATGAGCAGTTCTTC,CASSPRRGEASYNEQFF
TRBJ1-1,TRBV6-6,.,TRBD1,TGTGCCAGCAGCATACAGGGGGCGGACACTGAAGCTTTCTTT,CASSIQGADTEAFF
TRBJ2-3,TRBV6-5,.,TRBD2,TGTGCCAGCGGGGCGGGGGGACTCACAGATACGCAGTATTTT,CASGAGGLTDTQYF
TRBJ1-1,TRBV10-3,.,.,TGTGCCATCAGTGACTCCGCCCCCGGTCGGGGGTTTAGGCGGAACACTGAAGCTTTCTTT,CAISDSAPGRGFRRNTEAFF
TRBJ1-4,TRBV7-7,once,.,TGTGCTAGCAGCCCCGGGACGCTCCAAAAGGGGGAAAAACTGTTTTTT,CASSPGTLQKGEKLFF
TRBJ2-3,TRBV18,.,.,TGTGCCAGCTCACCGGGACTTACAGGAGGCACAGATACGCAGTATTTT,CASSPGLTGGTDTQYF